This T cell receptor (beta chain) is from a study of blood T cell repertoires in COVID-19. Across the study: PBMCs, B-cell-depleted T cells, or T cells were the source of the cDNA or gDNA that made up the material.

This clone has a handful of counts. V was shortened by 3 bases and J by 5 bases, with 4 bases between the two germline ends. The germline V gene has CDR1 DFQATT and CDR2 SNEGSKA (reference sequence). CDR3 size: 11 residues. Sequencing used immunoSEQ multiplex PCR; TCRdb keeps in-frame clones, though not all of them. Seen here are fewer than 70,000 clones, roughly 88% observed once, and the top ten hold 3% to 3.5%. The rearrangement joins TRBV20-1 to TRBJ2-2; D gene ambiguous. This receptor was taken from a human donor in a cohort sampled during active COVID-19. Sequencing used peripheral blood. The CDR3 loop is CSASGTGELFF. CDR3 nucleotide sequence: TGCAGTGCTAGCGGGACCGGGGAGCTGTTTTTT.